This paragraph reports one T cell receptor beta chain. What it recognizes is unknown. These data come from a study of lymphopenia after photon versus proton radiotherapy. Overall study results and limits: Post-nadir diversity loss with photons came from oligoclonal expansion, particularly CD8+ Temra cells. Survival link was tested only in deceased patients; proton benefit remains a possibility. Post-nadir TCR diversity decline inversely tracked overall survival among those who died. Under photons, naive T cells and diversity fell while effector/memory populations rose.

This CDR3 contains 13 residues. The germline V gene has CDR1 SGHAT and CDR2 FQNNGV. Trimming took off 2 bases at V and 5 bases at J, with 6 bases between the two ends. TCRdb's copy holds only in-frame clones and misses some; the assay was immunoSEQ multiplex PCR. The table lists 150,000 or so clones, approximately 91% of them singletons, with less than 6% in the top ten. The sequencing used peripheral blood, collected from a patient treated with photon-based radiotherapy. The chain has TRBV11-2 and TRBJ1-4, with D uncertain. The receptor was isolated from a man aged 45 to 65 with gastric cancer. DNA of the CDR3: TGTGCCAGCAGCTTATCAAGGAATGAAAAACTGTTTTTT. Its translation is CASSLSRNEKLFF.